Listed here are 13 T cell receptor beta chains from one sample, sequenced in a study of T cells after posttransplantation cyclophosphamide. Cyclophosphamide on days +3 and +4 followed busulfan-fludarabine conditioning and a marrow graft. Profiled with immunoSEQ multiplex PCR; TCRdb holds only in-frame clones, not every one. The data contain about 42,000 clones, 90% of them singletons. Source: PBMCs, taken just over 60 days after allogeneic stem cell transplant with posttransplant cyclophosphamide. Receptor source: a male patient aged 55 to 70 who received an allogeneic stem cell transplant from a related donor and was CMV-positive. Among the T cells, some may be from the graft donor.

The V gene is TRBV27, the J gene TRBJ1-1; 7 nucleotides match TRBD1. The CDR3 is 15 amino acids. The germline V gene has CDR1 MNHEY and CDR2 SMNVEV (reference sequence). J gave up 6 bases and V 3 bases, and 10 bases lay outside the gene matches. The CDR3 loop is CASSLLQGGRAEAFF. The CDR3 bases are TGTGCCAGCAGTTTGCTCCAGGGGGGTCGCGCTGAAGCTTTCTTT.

The chain is built from TRBV18 and TRBJ1-1, with D perhaps matching TRBD1 (6 bases). Germline V gene lookup returns CDR1 KGHSH and CDR2 LQKENI. The CDR3 loop spans 16 amino acids. Between the trimmed V and J ends, which lost 5 bases and 0 bases, there was a span of 16 bases. CDR3 bases: TGTGCCAGCTCAACCGCCGGGACACTATTGAACACTGAAGCTTTCTTT. As protein: CASSTAGTLLNTEAFF.

V gene TRBV14 combines with J gene TRBJ1-2; maybe TRBD1 (5 bases). The CDR3 is 13 amino acids. V was shortened by 0 bases and J by 3 bases, with 5 bases between the two germline ends. Looked up from germline, CDR1 is SGHDN and CDR2 is FVKESK. CDR3 in amino acids: CASSQETDYGYTF. In DNA form, the CDR3 reads TGTGCCAGCAGCCAAGAGACAGACTATGGCTACACCTTC.

The chain carries TRBV9 and TRBJ2-2; D ambiguous. Germline values: CDR1 SGDLS, CDR2 YYNGEE. The length of the CDR3 is 15 residues. The V and J ends lost 5 bases and 2 bases respectively, with 13 bases between them. The chain's CDR3 is CASSSTSSNTGELFF. The DNA for the CDR3 is TGTGCCAGCAGTTCTACAAGTAGCAACACCGGGGAGCTGTTTTTT.

The chain links TRBV11-3 to TRBJ1-1; TRBD1 might be the D (5 bases). The CDR3 runs 14 residues. CDR1 SGHNT and CDR2 YENEEA come from the germline V gene. Trimming took 0 bases from V and 8 from J, leaving 13 bases between them. Here the CDR3 reads CASSLEQGLPEAFF. The CDR3 nucleotides read TGTGCCAGCAGCTTAGAGCAGGGCCTACCAGAAGCTTTCTTT.

This chain connects TRBV4-1 to TRBJ2-5; D gene unclear. Trimming removed 0 bases at V and 5 bases at J, with 19 bases between. CDR1 and CDR2 (germline): MGHRA, YSYEKL. This CDR3 region has 17 residues. CDR3 nucleotides: TGCGCCAGCAGCCAAGATCCCTCAAGTGCGACCAGGGAGACCCAGTACTTC. The encoded protein is CASSQDPSSATRETQYF.

The count of this clone is one. The chain recombines TRBV11-2 with TRBJ2-7, with D possibly being TRBD2 (5 bases). CDR3 length: 15 residues. Trimming stripped 1 base from V and 2 bases from J, with 12 bases between. Germline CDR1 reads SGHAT; CDR2 reads FQNNGV. CDR3 in DNA: TGTGCCAGCAGCTTAGGAGGGATCGGGACCTACGAGCAGTACTTC. Protein sequence: CASSLGGIGTYEQYF.

The rearrangement uses TRBV19 and TRBJ2-3; 8 positions agree with TRBD2. This CDR3 region has 17 residues. The ends lost 0 bases at V and 4 bases at J; junction bases unmatched: 9. Germline values: CDR1 LNHDA, CDR2 SQIVND (reference sequence). CDR3 nucleotides: TGTGCCAGTAGTATAGATCGAAGCGGGGGTTTCGCAGATACGCAGTATTTT. Its protein product is CASSIDRSGGFADTQYF.

The V call is TRBV6-1, the J call TRBJ2-3, with D tentatively TRBD1 (5 bases). The CDR3 totals 15 residues. Germline V gene lookup returns CDR1 MNHNS and CDR2 SASEGT. V lost 4 bases, J lost 5 bases, and 16 bases lay in between. CDR3 sequence: CASSGQLFGLDTQYF. In nucleotides, the CDR3 is TGTGCCAGCAGTGGACAGCTTTTTGGGCTAGATACGCAGTATTTT.

The chain's CDR3 is CATSPEQGVGYGYTF. The CDR3 DNA reads TGTGCCACCAGCCCCGAACAGGGGGTCGGGTATGGCTACACCTTC. This chain joins TRBV15 and TRBJ1-2; TRBD1 matches 8 bases. Germline V gene lookup returns CDR1 LNHNV and CDR2 YYDKDF (reference sequence). This CDR3 has 15 amino acids. Trimming took 5 bases from V and 5 from J; bases not matched to a gene: 10.

DNA for the CDR3: TGCGCCAGCAGTGAGAAAAGACAGGTCGGGGAGACCCAGTACTTC. As protein: CASSEKRQVGETQYF. V and J are TRBV10-2 and TRBJ2-5; a possible D gene is TRBD1 (6 bases). Germline CDR1 WSHSY, CDR2 SAAADI. Trimming cost V 2 bases and J 5 bases, with 15 bases left between them. The CDR3 consists of 15 residues.

Only a few counts were recorded for this clone. The genes are TRBV4-1 and TRBJ2-7, with TRBD1 as a possible D gene (5 bases). Germline CDR1 reads MGHRA; CDR2 reads YSYEKL. CDR3 size: 16 residues. Trimming cost V 0 bases and J 3 bases, with 15 bases left between them. Written as DNA, the CDR3 is TGCGCCAGCAGCCAAGATAGGGCCAGGGTGAGCTACGAGCAGTACTTC. Encoded protein: CASSQDRARVSYEQYF.

V is TRBV19 and J is TRBJ1-1; D is possibly TRBD1 (6 bases). This CDR3 spans 14 amino acids. V lost 4 bases and J lost 1, with 10 bases in between. Germline V gene lookup returns CDR1 LNHDA and CDR2 SQIVND (reference sequence). The CDR3 reads CASSTLTGNTEAFF. The CDR3 nucleotides read TGTGCCAGTAGTACCCTGACAGGGAACACTGAAGCTTTCTTT. The whole variable domain, filled in from reference TRBV19 and TRBJ1-1, reads DGGITQSPKYLFRKEGQNVTLSCEQNLNHDAMYWYRQDPGQGLRLIYYSQIVNDFQKGDIAEGYSVSREKKESFPLTVTSAQKNPTAFYLCASSTLTGNTEAFFGQGTRLTVV.